The source of this TCR beta chain is a study of blood T cell repertoires in COVID-19. The table came from immunoSEQ multiplex PCR; TCRdb's copy has only in-frame clones and leaves some out. The sample comprises 120,000 to 150,000 clones, about 90% of which are singletons, and 37% rests with the top ten. The CDR3 consists of 12 residues. CDR1 SGHRS and CDR2 YFSETQ come from the germline V gene. The V segment lost 4 bases and the J segment 11 bases; nucleotides outside the gene matches: 7. The genes are TRBV5-1 and TRBJ1-2; 8 nucleotides match TRBD1. The source material was peripheral blood. This receptor was obtained from a man aged 45-60 years who had recovered from COVID-19. The CDR3 region has the DNA TGCGCCAGCAGCCCGGACAGGGTTGGTTACACCTTC. This gives the protein CASSPDRVGYTF.